This T cell receptor (beta chain) was profiled in a study of T cell clonality in common variable immunodeficiency. General study results and limits: TCRbeta clonality was increased in CVID versus healthy controls.

Using immunoSEQ multiplex PCR, the repertoire was profiled, and TCRdb retains in-frame clones only, with some absent. The data show 42,000 or so clones, with none appearing a single time. Germline V gene data show CDR1 as SSHAT and CDR2 as FNYEAQ (reference sequence). The CDR3 extends over 16 amino acids. In this sample, this clone turned up many times. Its antigen remains unidentified. One end of the junction varies from germline; a read error may be responsible. The sequence runs out 3 residues before the end of the CDR3; the remainder is reconstructed from the germline J gene. Specimen: peripheral blood mononuclear cells. The V call is TRBV7-7, the J call TRBJ2-5; 8 positions agree with TRBD1. The clonotype was recovered from a person aged 18 to 75 in good health. The DNA read from the CDR3 is TGTGCTAGCAGCCTAGGCTCAGGGGGCTCCCAAGAGACC. Its translation is CASSLGSGGSQET. The entire CDR3 protein is CASSLGSGGSQETQYF.